Listed here is a single TCR beta chain. Antigen unknown. This entry is derived from a study of T-cell memory formation after mild COVID-19. Background on the study: TCR clusters largely stayed donor specific.

CDR3 length: 17 residues. The junction had 10 bases not matched to a gene; V was cut back by 2 bases and J by 5 bases. Per the germline V gene, CDR1 is MDHEN and CDR2 is SYDVKM. Study-wide results and limits: Pre-infection memory contained some responding clones, which suggested that cross-reactive memory had joined. CD8+ contracting clones occupied EMRA, while CD4+ ones occupied mainly CM and EM.

TCR alpha and TCR beta cDNA libraries carrying sample barcodes and UMIs were produced by 5'RACE using constant-segment primers. TCRdb called the 5' RACE reads again in MiXCR, with one record for every CDR3 protein. The table records around 340,000 distinct CDR3 sequences, about an eighth of them present only once. The chain couples TRBV28 to TRBJ2-1, with 9 bases identical to TRBD2. This clonotype was sampled from a young man who had mild COVID-19 (a few samples of this study predate the infection). Cell type and time point are not known. Sequencing was carried out using PBMCs or a T cell subset sorted from them (not recorded which). The CDR3 DNA follows: TGTGCCAGCAGTTTAGAGCGGGGGGCTCCCTTCAACAATGAGCAGTTCTTC. Translated, it gives CASSLERGAPFNNEQFF. Full variable domain (missing parts from reference TRBV28 and TRBJ2-1): DVKVTQSSRYLVKRTGEKVFLECVQDMDHENMFWYRQDPGLGLRLIYFSYDVKMKEKGDIPEGYSVSREKKERFSLILESASTNQTSMYLCASSLERGAPFNNEQFFGPGTRLTVL.